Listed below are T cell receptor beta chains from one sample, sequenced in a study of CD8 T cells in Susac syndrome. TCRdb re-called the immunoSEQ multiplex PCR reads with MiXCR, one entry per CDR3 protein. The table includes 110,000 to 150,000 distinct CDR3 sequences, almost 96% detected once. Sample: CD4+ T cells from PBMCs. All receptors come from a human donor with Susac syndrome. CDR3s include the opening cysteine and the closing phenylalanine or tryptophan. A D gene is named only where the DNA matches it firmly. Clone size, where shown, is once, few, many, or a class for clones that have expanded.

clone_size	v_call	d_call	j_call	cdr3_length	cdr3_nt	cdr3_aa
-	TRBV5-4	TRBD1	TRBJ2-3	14	TGTGCCAGCAGCCCGGACAGGGCGACAGATACGCAGTATTTT	CASSPDRATDTQYF
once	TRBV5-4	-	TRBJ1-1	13	TGTGCCAGCAGCCCGGCCAGTAGAACTGAAGCTTTCTTT	CASSPASRTEAFF
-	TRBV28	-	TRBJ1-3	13	TGTGCCAGCAGTTTATTCGCAGGAAACACCATATATTTT	CASSLFAGNTIYF
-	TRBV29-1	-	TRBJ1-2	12	TGCAGCGTTTCGGCTTTTAACTATGGCTACACCTTC	CSVSAFNYGYTF
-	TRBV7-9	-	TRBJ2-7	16	TGTGCCAGCAGTTCCCCGGGGGACGCGAGCTCCTACGAGCAGTACTTC	CASSSPGDASSYEQYF
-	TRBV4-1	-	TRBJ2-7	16	TGCGCCAGCAGCCAAGGACGGGGGCGAACATCCTACGAGCAGTACTTC	CASSQGRGRTSYEQYF
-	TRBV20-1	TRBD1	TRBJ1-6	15	TGCAGTGCTCCTACCGGGACAGGGCCTCATTCACCCCTCCACTTT	CSAPTGTGPHSPLHF
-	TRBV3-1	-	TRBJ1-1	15	TGTGCCAGCAGCCAGATGGACACCATGAACACTGAAGCTTTCTTT	CASSQMDTMNTEAFF
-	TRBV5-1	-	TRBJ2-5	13	TGCGCCAGCAGCTGGGAGAAGCGGGAGACCCAGTACTTC	CASSWEKRETQYF
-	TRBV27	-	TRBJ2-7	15	TGTGCCAGCAGTTTATCTCCGGACGCATCCTACGAGCAGTACTTC	CASSLSPDASYEQYF